This T cell receptor beta chain was obtained from a study of T cell clusters in autoimmune cytopenias. The study, taken as a whole, reports: TRB repertoire shifts in secondary cytopenia and chronic lymphocytic leukemia mostly reflected lymphoma, not autoimmunity.

TRB was amplified by touch-down multiplex PCR, primer pools A and B combined. Each CDR3 protein gets one entry in TCRdb, which reprocessed the multiplex PCR reads and gives no DNA. Its table records roughly 4,000 distinct CDR3 sequences. Germline V gene sequence: CDR1 SGHVS, CDR2 FNYEAQ. This CDR3 is 15 amino acids long. This clonotype is deemed medium-sized by its frequency. Its specificity is not known. About 37,500 genome equivalents of blood DNA were amplified for TRB. These data are also associated with another study on T cell repertoires in aging, cancer and after chemotherapy. That source reports: Across the chemotherapy interval, each cancer cohort showed higher median generation probability, suggesting thymic rebound.

The sequenced sample was peripheral blood. This receptor was obtained from a human donor in good health. V usage is TRBV7-6 and J usage is TRBJ1-6; as DNA is missing, the TRBD1 call by TCRdb cannot be tested. CDR3 loop: CASSPRTANNSPLHF.